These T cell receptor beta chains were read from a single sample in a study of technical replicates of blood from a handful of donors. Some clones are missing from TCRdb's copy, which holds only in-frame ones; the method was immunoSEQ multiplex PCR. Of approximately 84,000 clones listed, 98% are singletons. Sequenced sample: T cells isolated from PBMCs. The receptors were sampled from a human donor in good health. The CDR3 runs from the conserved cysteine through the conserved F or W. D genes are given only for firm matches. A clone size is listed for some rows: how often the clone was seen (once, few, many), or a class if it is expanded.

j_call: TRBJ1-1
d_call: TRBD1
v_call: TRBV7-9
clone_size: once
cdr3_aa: CASGQGGTEAFF
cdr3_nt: TGTGCCTCGGGACAGGGGGGCACTGAAGCTTTCTTT

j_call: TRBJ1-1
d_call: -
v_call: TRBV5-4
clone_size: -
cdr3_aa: CASSLWSVIRGTEAFF
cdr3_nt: TGTGCCAGCAGCTTATGGTCCGTTATACGGGGCACTGAAGCTTTCTTT

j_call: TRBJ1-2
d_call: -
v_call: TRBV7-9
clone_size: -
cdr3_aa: CASSHLQGPGGGYTF
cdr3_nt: TGTGCCAGCAGCCACCTTCAGGGACCCGGGGGGGGCTACACCTTC

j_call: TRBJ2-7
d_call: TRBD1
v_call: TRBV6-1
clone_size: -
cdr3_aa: CASSEGQLIGYPDYEQYF
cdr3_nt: TGTGCCAGCAGTGAGGGACAGTTGATCGGGTACCCAGACTACGAGCAGTACTTC

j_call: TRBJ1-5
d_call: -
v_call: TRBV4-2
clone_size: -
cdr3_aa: CASNPTVLSNQPQHF
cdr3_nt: TGTGCCAGCAACCCGACAGTTCTTAGCAATCAGCCCCAGCATTTT

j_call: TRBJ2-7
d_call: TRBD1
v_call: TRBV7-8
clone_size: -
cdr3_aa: CASSPSTGAYEQYF
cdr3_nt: TGTGCCAGCAGCCCGTCGACAGGGGCGTACGAGCAGTACTTC

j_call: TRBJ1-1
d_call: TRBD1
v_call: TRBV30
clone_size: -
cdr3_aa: CAWSGTGVIAFF
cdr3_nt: TGTGCCTGGAGTGGGACAGGGGTAATAGCTTTCTTT

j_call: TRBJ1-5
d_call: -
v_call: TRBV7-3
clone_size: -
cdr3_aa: CASSSLRRGQLGPQHF
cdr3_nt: TGTGCCAGCAGCTCCCTAAGGCGCGGACAACTGGGGCCCCAGCATTTT

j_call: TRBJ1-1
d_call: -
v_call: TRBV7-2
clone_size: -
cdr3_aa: CASSLLPSDNTEAFF
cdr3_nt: TGTGCCAGCAGCTTACTTCCTAGCGACAACACTGAAGCTTTCTTT

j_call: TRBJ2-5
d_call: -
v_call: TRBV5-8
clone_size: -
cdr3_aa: CASTSPRGTKTETQYF
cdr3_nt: TGTGCCAGCACCTCTCCGAGAGGAACCAAAACGGAGACCCAGTACTTC

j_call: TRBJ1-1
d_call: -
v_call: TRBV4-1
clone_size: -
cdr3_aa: CASSQLVGGTEAFF
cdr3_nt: TGCGCCAGCAGCCAGTTGGTGGGGGGCACTGAAGCTTTCTTT

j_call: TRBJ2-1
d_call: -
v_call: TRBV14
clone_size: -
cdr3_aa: CASSQQLAEQFF
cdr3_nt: TGTGCCAGCAGCCAGCAGCTAGCCGAGCAGTTCTTC

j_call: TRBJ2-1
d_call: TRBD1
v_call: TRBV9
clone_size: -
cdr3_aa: CASARGQGSYEQFF
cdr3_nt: TGTGCCAGCGCCCGAGGACAGGGCTCCTATGAGCAGTTCTTC

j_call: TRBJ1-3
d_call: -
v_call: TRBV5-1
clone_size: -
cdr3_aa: CASSSNRASGNTIYF
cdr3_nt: TGCGCCAGCAGCTCCAACAGGGCGTCTGGAAACACCATATATTTT

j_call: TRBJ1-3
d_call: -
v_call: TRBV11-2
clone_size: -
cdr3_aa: CASSLSGNTIYF
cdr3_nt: TGTGCCAGCAGCCTCTCTGGAAACACCATATATTTT

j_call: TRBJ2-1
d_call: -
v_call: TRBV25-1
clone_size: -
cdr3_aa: CASSEYISTGHEQFF
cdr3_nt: TGTGCCAGCAGTGAATATATAAGTACTGGGCATGAGCAGTTCTTC

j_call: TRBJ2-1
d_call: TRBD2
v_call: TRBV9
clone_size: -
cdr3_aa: CASSGASGSYNEQFF
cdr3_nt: TGTGCCAGCAGCGGGGCTAGCGGCTCCTACAATGAGCAGTTCTTC

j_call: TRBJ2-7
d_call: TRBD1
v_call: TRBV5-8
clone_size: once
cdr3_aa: CASSRTDRAHEQYF
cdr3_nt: TGTGCCAGCAGCCGTACTGACAGGGCCCACGAGCAGTACTTC

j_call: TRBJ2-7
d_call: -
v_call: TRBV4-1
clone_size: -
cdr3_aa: CASSPGGIDSYEQYF
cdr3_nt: TGCGCCAGCAGCCCCGGGGGAATCGACTCCTACGAGCAGTACTTC

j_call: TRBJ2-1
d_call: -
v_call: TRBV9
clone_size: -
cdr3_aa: CASSDPQVKTDSGINEQFF
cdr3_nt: TGTGCCAGCAGCGACCCCCAAGTTAAGACAGATTCGGGCATCAATGAGCAGTTCTTC

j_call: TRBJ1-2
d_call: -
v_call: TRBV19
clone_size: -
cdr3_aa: CASQISNYGYTF
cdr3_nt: TGTGCCAGTCAAATCAGTAACTATGGCTACACCTTC

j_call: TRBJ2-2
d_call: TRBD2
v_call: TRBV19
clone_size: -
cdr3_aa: CAITSGSSAGELFF
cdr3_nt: TGTGCCATTACTAGCGGCAGTTCTGCCGGGGAGCTGTTTTTT

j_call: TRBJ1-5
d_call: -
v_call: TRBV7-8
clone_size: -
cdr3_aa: CASSSGGVQPQHF
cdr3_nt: TGTGCCAGCAGCTCCGGGGGGGTACAGCCCCAGCATTTT

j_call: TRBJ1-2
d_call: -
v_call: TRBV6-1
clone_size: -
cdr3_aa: CASSEGRSYGYTF
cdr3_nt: TGTGCCAGCAGTGAAGGGAGGAGCTATGGCTACACCTTC

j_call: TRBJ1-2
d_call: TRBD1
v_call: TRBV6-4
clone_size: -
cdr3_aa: CASSPQGGWDYGYTF
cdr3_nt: TGTGCCAGCAGCCCCCAGGGGGGATGGGACTATGGCTACACCTTC

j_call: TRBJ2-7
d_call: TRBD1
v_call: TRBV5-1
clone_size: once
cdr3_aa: CASSLAGQAYAYEQYF
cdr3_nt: TGCGCCAGCAGCTTGGCGGGACAGGCGTATGCCTACGAGCAGTACTTC